This is a list of T cell receptor beta chains from one sample in a study of blood T cell repertoires in COVID-19. The assay was immunoSEQ multiplex PCR, and TCRdb's table has in-frame clones only and misses some. The sample has approximately 170,000 clones, over 75% seen once. The sequencing sample was made of peripheral blood. These receptors all stem from a man at least 80 years old with COVID-19, enrolled during active disease. CDR3s include the opening cysteine and the closing phenylalanine or tryptophan. Each record gives: D gene, J gene, clone size, V gene, CDR3 DNA, CDR3 protein. A D gene is named only where the DNA matches it firmly. Only some rows state a clone size, as once, few, many or a class for expanded clones.

D: NA
J: TRBJ1-6
size: once
V: TRBV5-1
DNA: TGCGCCAGCAGCCATGACAGCTCCTATAATTCACCCCTCCACTTT
CDR3: CASSHDSSYNSPLHF

D: TRBD1
J: TRBJ1-2
size: NA
V: TRBV5-1
DNA: TGCGCCAGCAGCTTGTCGATCGTGGACAGGGCCAACTATGGCTACACCTTC
CDR3: CASSLSIVDRANYGYTF

D: NA
J: TRBJ2-1
size: few
V: TRBV6-2/TRBV6-3
DNA: TGTGCCAGCAGTTACTCCAGGACTTCCTACAATGAGCAGTTCTTC
CDR3: CASSYSRTSYNEQFF

D: NA
J: TRBJ2-7
size: NA
V: TRBV7-2
DNA: TGTGCCAGCAGCTTTGACAGGTTCTCCTACGAGCAGTACTTC
CDR3: CASSFDRFSYEQYF

D: TRBD2
J: TRBJ2-5
size: NA
V: TRBV4-2
DNA: TGTGCCAGCAGCCAAGATAGGAGCGGGGGGCCACGGGATGAGACCCAGTACTTC
CDR3: CASSQDRSGGPRDETQYF

D: TRBD1
J: TRBJ1-6
size: NA
V: TRBV5-1
DNA: TGCGCCAGCAGCAGAGGAGGACAGGGAAACTCACCCCTCCACTTT
CDR3: CASSRGGQGNSPLHF

D: NA
J: TRBJ1-4
size: NA
V: TRBV14
DNA: TGTGCCAGCGGGACACAGGAAGGGGGTGAAAAACTGTTTTTT
CDR3: CASGTQEGGEKLFF

D: NA
J: TRBJ2-1
size: many
V: TRBV7-9
DNA: TGTGCCAGCAGCCGGGCGGGTGTTGAGCAGTTCTTC
CDR3: CASSRAGVEQFF

D: NA
J: TRBJ2-2
size: NA
V: TRBV5-4
DNA: TGTGCCAGCAGCCCCCGAGAAGGGGGTGCCGGGGAGCTGTTTTTT
CDR3: CASSPREGGAGELFF

D: TRBD1
J: TRBJ2-7
size: NA
V: TRBV5-4
DNA: TGTGCCAGCAGCTTGGGGACAGGGTCTCCTTACGAGCAGTACTTC
CDR3: CASSLGTGSPYEQYF

D: NA
J: TRBJ1-5
size: NA
V: TRBV6-5
DNA: TGTGCCAGCAGTTCGACAGGTAGCAATCAGCCCCAGCATTTT
CDR3: CASSSTGSNQPQHF

D: NA
J: TRBJ2-5
size: NA
V: TRBV5-4
DNA: TGTGCCAGCAGCCGAGAGCGATCAGAGACCCAGTACTTC
CDR3: CASSRERSETQYF

D: TRBD1
J: TRBJ1-5
size: NA
V: TRBV10-3
DNA: TGTGCCATCAGCGGGGGACAGGGGGCCAATCAGCCCCAGCATTTT
CDR3: CAISGGQGANQPQHF

D: TRBD1
J: TRBJ2-5
size: NA
V: TRBV6-6
DNA: TGTGCCAGCAGAACAGGGGGCGTGACGGGGACCCAGTACTTC
CDR3: CASRTGGVTGTQYF

D: NA
J: TRBJ2-1
size: NA
V: TRBV18
DNA: TGTGCCAGCTCACCACCTGGAGGGGGCGGGCACAATGAGCAGTTCTTC
CDR3: CASSPPGGGGHNEQFF

D: TRBD1
J: TRBJ1-1
size: NA
V: TRBV6-5
DNA: TGTGCCAGCAGCGGACAGGGGGACACTGAAGCTTTCTTT
CDR3: CASSGQGDTEAFF

D: NA
J: TRBJ1-4
size: NA
V: TRBV15
DNA: TGTGCCACCAGCAGGGATCTCACAGGGCCCATTAATGAAAAACTGTTTTTT
CDR3: CATSRDLTGPINEKLFF

D: TRBD1
J: TRBJ2-3
size: NA
V: TRBV6-4
DNA: TGTGCCAGCAGTGTGGACAGGGTGTCAGATACGCAGTATTTT
CDR3: CASSVDRVSDTQYF

D: NA
J: TRBJ2-7
size: NA
V: TRBV27
DNA: TGTGCCAGCAGTTTATTGCAGGGCTCCTACGAGCAGTACTTC
CDR3: CASSLLQGSYEQYF

D: NA
J: TRBJ1-2
size: NA
V: TRBV28
DNA: TGTGCCAGCCGCAACAAATATGGCTACACCTTC
CDR3: CASRNKYGYTF

D: NA
J: TRBJ1-5
size: NA
V: TRBV7-2
DNA: TGTGCCAGCAGCTTAGGGACAGTGGGGCTTCAGCCCCAGCATTTT
CDR3: CASSLGTVGLQPQHF

D: TRBD2
J: TRBJ2-7
size: NA
V: TRBV10-3
DNA: TGTGCCATCAGTGAGCCCTGGGGGGGAGCTCCCTACGAGCAGTACTTC
CDR3: CAISEPWGGAPYEQYF

D: TRBD1
J: TRBJ1-5
size: NA
V: TRBV7-2
DNA: TGTGCCAGCAGCTTAGGAGGGACAGGGTATCAGCCCCAGCATTTT
CDR3: CASSLGGTGYQPQHF

D: NA
J: TRBJ2-7
size: few
V: TRBV6-5
DNA: TGTGCCAGCAGTTACGGGGCAGGGGGGACCTACGAGCAGTACTTC
CDR3: CASSYGAGGTYEQYF

D: TRBD1
J: TRBJ1-5
size: once
V: TRBV19
DNA: TGTGCCAGTAGTGACAGGGTGCGTCAGCCCCAGCATTTT
CDR3: CASSDRVRQPQHF

D: TRBD1
J: TRBJ1-2
size: NA
V: TRBV4-3
DNA: TGCGCCAGCAGCCACTCCGGGACAGGGAATGGCTACACCTTC
CDR3: CASSHSGTGNGYTF

D: NA
J: TRBJ1-2
size: once
V: TRBV5-1
DNA: TGCGCCAGCAGTTGGGACTTTAGAAACTATGGCTACACCTTC
CDR3: CASSWDFRNYGYTF

D: TRBD2
J: TRBJ2-3
size: NA
V: TRBV18
DNA: TGTGCCAGCTCACCAGGCGTTCCGCGGGGGGCATCAGATACGCAGTATTTT
CDR3: CASSPGVPRGASDTQYF

D: TRBD2
J: TRBJ2-1
size: NA
V: TRBV4-2
DNA: TGTGCCAGCAGCCAACCTAGCGGGGGGACCAATGAGCAGTTCTTC
CDR3: CASSQPSGGTNEQFF

D: NA
J: TRBJ2-1
size: NA
V: TRBV5-1
DNA: TGCGCCAGCAGCTTTGCACAAACGAATGAGCAGTTCTTC
CDR3: CASSFAQTNEQFF

D: TRBD1
J: TRBJ1-2
size: few
V: TRBV5-1
DNA: TGCGCCAGCAGCGGGACAGGGAAACCCTTCTATGGCTACACCTTC
CDR3: CASSGTGKPFYGYTF

D: NA
J: TRBJ2-2
size: few
V: TRBV7-3
DNA: TGTGCCAGCAGCCCGGGTGTGGCGGACACCGGGGAGCTGTTTTTT
CDR3: CASSPGVADTGELFF

D: NA
J: TRBJ1-2
size: NA
V: TRBV6-6
DNA: TGTGCCAGCAGCCGGACAGCTAACTATGGCTACACCTTC
CDR3: CASSRTANYGYTF

D: NA
J: TRBJ1-4
size: NA
V: TRBV20-1
DNA: TGCAGTGCTCTAGCAGATGAAAAACTGTTTTTT
CDR3: CSALADEKLFF

D: TRBD1
J: TRBJ2-7
size: NA
V: TRBV3-1/TRBV3-2
DNA: TGTGCCAGCAGCCAAGCTTCAGGGGGATCCTTTGCCGAGCAGTACTTC
CDR3: CASSQASGGSFAEQYF

D: NA
J: TRBJ1-3
size: NA
V: TRBV5-1
DNA: TGCGCCAGCAGCCGGCGGCCAGGGGAAAACACCATATATTTT
CDR3: CASSRRPGENTIYF

D: TRBD1
J: TRBJ1-2
size: NA
V: TRBV6-5
DNA: TGTGCCAGCACAACTACAGGGGTCTATGGCTACACCTTC
CDR3: CASTTTGVYGYTF

D: NA
J: TRBJ1-1
size: NA
V: TRBV18
DNA: TGTGCCAGCTCACCGCGACAGAACACTGAAGCTTTCTTT
CDR3: CASSPRQNTEAFF

D: NA
J: TRBJ2-4
size: NA
V: TRBV3-1/TRBV3-2
DNA: TGTGCCAGCAGCCAGGGAGGGGGTCCTTTAGCCAAAAACATTCAGTACTTC
CDR3: CASSQGGGPLAKNIQYF

D: NA
J: TRBJ2-2
size: NA
V: TRBV5-4
DNA: TGTGCCAGCAGCGACAGGTCCTCGAACACCGGGGAGCTGTTTTTT
CDR3: CASSDRSSNTGELFF

D: NA
J: TRBJ1-6
size: NA
V: TRBV11-2
DNA: TGTGCCAGCAGCTTCTCAGGGTCCTATAATTCACCCCTCCACTTT
CDR3: CASSFSGSYNSPLHF

D: TRBD1
J: TRBJ1-1
size: NA
V: TRBV10-3
DNA: TGTGCCACCCGACAGGGTTACACTGAAGCTTTCTTT
CDR3: CATRQGYTEAFF

D: NA
J: TRBJ1-1
size: NA
V: TRBV6-6
DNA: TGTGCCAGCAGGGGGGACATCCGACATGAAGCTTTCTTT
CDR3: CASRGDIRHEAFF

D: NA
J: TRBJ1-4
size: once
V: TRBV4-3
DNA: TGCGCCAGCAGCCCACAGGGACCTAATGAAAAACTGTTTTTT
CDR3: CASSPQGPNEKLFF

D: NA
J: TRBJ2-3
size: NA
V: TRBV11-2
DNA: TGTGCCAGCAGCCTTCGGCTAGCAGTAGATACGCAGTATTTT
CDR3: CASSLRLAVDTQYF

D: NA
J: TRBJ1-4
size: NA
V: TRBV9
DNA: TGTGCCAGCAGCGTAGGGCTCACTAATGAAAAACTGTTTTTT
CDR3: CASSVGLTNEKLFF

D: NA
J: TRBJ1-6
size: NA
V: TRBV9
DNA: TGTGCCAGCAGCGCCACTCCTGAGGCACCCCTCCACTTT
CDR3: CASSATPEAPLHF